Described below is a single T cell receptor (beta chain) sequence and its context. Germline assignment: CDR1 LGHNT and CDR2 FRNRAP. V lost 5 bases and J 0 bases, leaving 16 bases between the germline ends. The CDR3 loop spans 16 amino acids. Assay: immunoSEQ multiplex PCR; the TCRdb copy retains only in-frame clones and omits some. The sample consists of about 320,000 clones, 86% of them appearing once. The sample belongs to a study of blood T cell repertoires in COVID-19. Sequenced: peripheral blood. The source of this sequence is a woman in her fifties or sixties with acute or convalescent COVID-19. The genes are TRBV12-5 and TRBJ1-1; no clear D. As DNA, the CDR3 is TGTGCTAGTGGTAATTCCGGGTTCGGGATGAACACTGAAGCTTTCTTT. Its protein is CASGNSGFGMNTEAFF.